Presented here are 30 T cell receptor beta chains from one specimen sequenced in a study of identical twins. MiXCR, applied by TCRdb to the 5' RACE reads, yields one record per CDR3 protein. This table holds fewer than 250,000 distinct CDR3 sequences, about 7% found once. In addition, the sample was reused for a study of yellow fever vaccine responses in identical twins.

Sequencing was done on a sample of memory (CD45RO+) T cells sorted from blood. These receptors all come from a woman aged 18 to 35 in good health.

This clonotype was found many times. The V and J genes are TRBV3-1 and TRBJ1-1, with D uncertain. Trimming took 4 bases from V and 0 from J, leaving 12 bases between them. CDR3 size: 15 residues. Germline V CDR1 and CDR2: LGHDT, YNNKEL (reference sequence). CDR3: CASSLSEVMNTEAFF. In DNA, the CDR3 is TGTGCCAGCAGCCTATCCGAGGTAATGAACACTGAAGCTTTCTTT. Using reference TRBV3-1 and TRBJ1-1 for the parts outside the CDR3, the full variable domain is DTAVSQTPKYLVTQMGNDKSIKCEQNLGHDTMYWYKQDSKKFLKIMFSYNNKELIINETVPNRFSPKSPDKAHLNLHINSLELGDSAVYFCASSLSEVMNTEAFFGQGTRLTVV.

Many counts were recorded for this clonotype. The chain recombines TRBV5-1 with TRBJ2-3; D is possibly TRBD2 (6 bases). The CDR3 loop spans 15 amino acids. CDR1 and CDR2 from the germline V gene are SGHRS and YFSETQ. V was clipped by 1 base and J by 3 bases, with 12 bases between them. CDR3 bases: TGCGCCAGCAGCTTGTGGGGGGACGGTACAGATACGCAGTATTTT. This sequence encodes CASSLWGDGTDTQYF.

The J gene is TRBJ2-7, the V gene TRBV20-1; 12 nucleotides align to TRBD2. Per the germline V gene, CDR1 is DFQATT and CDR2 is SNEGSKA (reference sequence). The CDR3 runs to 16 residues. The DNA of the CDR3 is TGCTGCGCTGCCGGAGGACTAGCGGGACTGACCTACGAGCAGTACTTC. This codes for CCAAGGLAGLTYEQYF.

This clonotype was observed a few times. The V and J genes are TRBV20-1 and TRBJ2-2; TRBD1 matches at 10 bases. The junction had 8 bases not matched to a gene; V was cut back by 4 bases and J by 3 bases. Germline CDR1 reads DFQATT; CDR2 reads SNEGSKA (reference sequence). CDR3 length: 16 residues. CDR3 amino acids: CSATHRTGGYTGELFF. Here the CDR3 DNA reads TGCAGTGCTACCCACCGGACAGGGGGGTACACCGGGGAGCTGTTTTTT.

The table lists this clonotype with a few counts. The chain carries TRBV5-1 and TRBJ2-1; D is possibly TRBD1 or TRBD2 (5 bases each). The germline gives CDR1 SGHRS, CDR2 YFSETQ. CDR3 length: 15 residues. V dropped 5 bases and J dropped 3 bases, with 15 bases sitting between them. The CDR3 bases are TGCGCCAGCAGTCCGGGACCGGAAAGCTACAATGAGCAGTTCTTC. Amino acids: CASSPGPESYNEQFF.

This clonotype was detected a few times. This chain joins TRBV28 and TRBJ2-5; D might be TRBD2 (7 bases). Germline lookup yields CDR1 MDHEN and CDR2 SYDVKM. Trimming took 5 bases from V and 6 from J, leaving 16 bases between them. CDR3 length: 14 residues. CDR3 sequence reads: CASSGGGDSKTQYF. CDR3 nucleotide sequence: TGTGCCAGCAGTGGGGGGGGCGACTCGAAGACCCAGTACTTC.

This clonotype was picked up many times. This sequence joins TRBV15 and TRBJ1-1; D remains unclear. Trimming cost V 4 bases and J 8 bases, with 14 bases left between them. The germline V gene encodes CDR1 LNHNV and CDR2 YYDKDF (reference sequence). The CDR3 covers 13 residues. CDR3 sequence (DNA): TGTGCCACCAGCACCCCCCTCACAGAAGAAGCTTTCTTT. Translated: CATSTPLTEEAFF.

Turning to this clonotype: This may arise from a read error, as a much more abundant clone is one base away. The CDR3 DNA reads TGCGCCAGCAGTGAGCATACGGGACTAGCGAAGAATGAGCAGTTCTTC. Protein product: CASSEHTGLAKNEQFF. J is TRBJ2-1 and V is TRBV10-1; 10 nucleotides agree with TRBD2. V dropped 2 bases and J dropped 7; count of bases not matched to a gene: 8. The germline V gene has CDR1 WNHNN and CDR2 SYGVQD (reference sequence). CDR3 length: 16 residues.

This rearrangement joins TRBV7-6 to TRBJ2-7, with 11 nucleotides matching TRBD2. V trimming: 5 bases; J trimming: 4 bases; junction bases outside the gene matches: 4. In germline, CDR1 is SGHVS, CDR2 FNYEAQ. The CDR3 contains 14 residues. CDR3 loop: CASSMGLAEYEQYF. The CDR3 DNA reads TGTGCCAGCAGCATGGGACTAGCGGAATACGAGCAGTACTTC.

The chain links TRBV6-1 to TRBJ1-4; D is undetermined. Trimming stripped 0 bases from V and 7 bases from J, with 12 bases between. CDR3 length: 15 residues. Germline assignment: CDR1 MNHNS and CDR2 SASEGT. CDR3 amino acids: CASSEAGPAGEKLFF. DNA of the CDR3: TGTGCCAGCAGTGAAGCGGGCCCCGCAGGTGAAAAACTGTTTTTT.

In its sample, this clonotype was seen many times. The CDR3 sequence: CASSPGGADTQYF. CDR3 DNA: TGTGCCAGCAGTCCGGGAGGGGCAGATACGCAGTATTTT. The chain has TRBV27 and TRBJ2-3; 8 nucleotides align to TRBD2. CDR3 length equals 13 residues. Germline V CDR1 and CDR2: MNHEY, SMNVEV (reference sequence). J gave up 4 bases and V 5 bases, and 2 bases lay outside the gene matches.

The CDR3 DNA follows: TGCGCCAGCAGCTTGGACGGGACTAGCGGGGGGGCGGTCACAGATACGCAGTATTTT. Translating it yields CASSLDGTSGGAVTDTQYF. The chain joins TRBV5-1 to TRBJ2-3; 16 bases agree with TRBD2. The CDR3 runs 19 residues. V shed 0 bases, J shed 2 bases, and the junction held 6 bases outside the gene matches. The germline V gene encodes CDR1 SGHRS and CDR2 YFSETQ.

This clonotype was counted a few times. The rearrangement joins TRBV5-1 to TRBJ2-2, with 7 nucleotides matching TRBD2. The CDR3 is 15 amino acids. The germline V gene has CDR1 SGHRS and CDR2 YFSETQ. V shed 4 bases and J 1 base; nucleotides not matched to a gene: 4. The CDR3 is CASSAGLVNTGELFF. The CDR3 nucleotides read TGCGCCAGCAGCGCCGGACTAGTGAACACCGGGGAGCTGTTTTTT.

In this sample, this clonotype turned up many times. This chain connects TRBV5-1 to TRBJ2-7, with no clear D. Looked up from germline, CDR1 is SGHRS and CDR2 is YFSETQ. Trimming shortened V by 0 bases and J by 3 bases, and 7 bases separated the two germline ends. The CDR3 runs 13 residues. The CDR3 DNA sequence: TGCGCCAGCAGCTTGGATCACCTCTACGAGCAGTACTTC. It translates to CASSLDHLYEQYF.

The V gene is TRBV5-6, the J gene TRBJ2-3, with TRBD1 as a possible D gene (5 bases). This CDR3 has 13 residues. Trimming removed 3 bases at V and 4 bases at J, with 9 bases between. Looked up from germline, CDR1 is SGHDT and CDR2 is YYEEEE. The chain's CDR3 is CASSYLGADTQYF. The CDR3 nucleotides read TGTGCCAGCAGCTACCTAGGGGCAGATACGCAGTATTTT.

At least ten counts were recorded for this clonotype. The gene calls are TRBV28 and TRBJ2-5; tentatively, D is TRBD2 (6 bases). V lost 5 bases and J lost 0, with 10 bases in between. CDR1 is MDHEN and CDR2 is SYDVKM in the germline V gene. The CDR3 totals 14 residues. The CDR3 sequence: CASSAPGDQETQYF. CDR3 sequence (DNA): TGTGCCAGCAGTGCCCCGGGGGACCAAGAGACCCAGTACTTC.

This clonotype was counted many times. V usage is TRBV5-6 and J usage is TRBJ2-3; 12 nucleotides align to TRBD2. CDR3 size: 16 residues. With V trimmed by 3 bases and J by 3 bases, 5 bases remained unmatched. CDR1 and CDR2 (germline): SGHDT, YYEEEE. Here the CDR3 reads CASSSPTSGGTDTQYF. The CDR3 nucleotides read TGTGCCAGCAGCTCGCCCACTAGCGGGGGGACAGATACGCAGTATTTT.

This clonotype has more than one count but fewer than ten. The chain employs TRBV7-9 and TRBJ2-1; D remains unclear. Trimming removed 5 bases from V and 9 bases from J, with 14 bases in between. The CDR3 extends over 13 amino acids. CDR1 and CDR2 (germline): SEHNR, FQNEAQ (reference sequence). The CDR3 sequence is CASSPSLIGEQFF. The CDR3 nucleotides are TGTGCCAGCAGCCCCAGTTTGATCGGTGAGCAGTTCTTC.

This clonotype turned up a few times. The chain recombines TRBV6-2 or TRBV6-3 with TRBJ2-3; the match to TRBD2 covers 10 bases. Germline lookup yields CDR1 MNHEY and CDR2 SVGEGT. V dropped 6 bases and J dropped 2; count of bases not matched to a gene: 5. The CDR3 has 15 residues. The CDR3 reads CASRSGTSDTDTQYF. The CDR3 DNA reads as TGTGCCAGCAGATCCGGGACTAGCGACACAGATACGCAGTATTTT.

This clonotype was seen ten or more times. The CDR3 nucleotides are TGTGCCAGCAGCTTGGCAGCTAGCGGGAGTCTCTACGAGCAGTACTTC. Translated, it gives CASSLAASGSLYEQYF. The chain employs TRBV5-4 and TRBJ2-7, with TRBD2 identical over 10 bases. CDR3 length equals 16 residues. The V gene's germline CDR1 is SGHNT and CDR2 YYREEE (reference sequence). Germline trimming cut 0 bases from V and 3 bases from J; bases unmatched to any gene: 6.

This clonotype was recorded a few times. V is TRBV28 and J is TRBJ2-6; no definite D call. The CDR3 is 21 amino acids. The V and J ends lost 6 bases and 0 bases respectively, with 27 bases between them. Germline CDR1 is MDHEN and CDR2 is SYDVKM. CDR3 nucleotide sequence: TGTGCCAGCAGCCCGCTAAAGTTAGGAGAAAATTCCCACTCTGGGGCCAACGTCCTGACTTTC. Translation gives CASSPLKLGENSHSGANVLTF.

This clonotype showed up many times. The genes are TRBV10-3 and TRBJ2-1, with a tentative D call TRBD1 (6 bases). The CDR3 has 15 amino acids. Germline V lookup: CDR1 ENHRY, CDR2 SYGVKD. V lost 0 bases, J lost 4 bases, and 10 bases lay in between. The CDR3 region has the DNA TGTGCCATCAGTGAGTCTGGGGGCACGTACAATGAGCAGTTCTTC. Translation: CAISESGGTYNEQFF.

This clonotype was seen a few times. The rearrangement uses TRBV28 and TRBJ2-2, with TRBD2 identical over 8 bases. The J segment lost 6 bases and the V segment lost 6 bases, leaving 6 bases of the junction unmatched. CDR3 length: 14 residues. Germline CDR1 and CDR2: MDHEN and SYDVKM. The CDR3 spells CASRPGTSPGELFF. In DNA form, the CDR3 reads TGTGCCAGCAGACCCGGGACTAGTCCCGGGGAGCTGTTTTTT.

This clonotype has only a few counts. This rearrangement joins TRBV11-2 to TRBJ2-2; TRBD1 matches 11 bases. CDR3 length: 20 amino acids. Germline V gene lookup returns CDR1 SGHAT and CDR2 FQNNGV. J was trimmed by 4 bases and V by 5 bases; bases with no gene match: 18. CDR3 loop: CASSPTGRTGGGRGTGELFF. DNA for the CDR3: TGTGCCAGCAGCCCGACGGGAAGGACAGGGGGCGGTCGTGGCACCGGGGAGCTGTTTTTT.

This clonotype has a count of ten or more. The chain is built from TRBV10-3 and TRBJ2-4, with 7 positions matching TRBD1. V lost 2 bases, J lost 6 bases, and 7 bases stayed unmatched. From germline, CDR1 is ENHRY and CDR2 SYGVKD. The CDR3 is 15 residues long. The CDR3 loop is CAISERLDRRNIQYF. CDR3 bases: TGTGCCATCAGTGAGCGATTGGACAGGCGAAACATTCAGTACTTC.

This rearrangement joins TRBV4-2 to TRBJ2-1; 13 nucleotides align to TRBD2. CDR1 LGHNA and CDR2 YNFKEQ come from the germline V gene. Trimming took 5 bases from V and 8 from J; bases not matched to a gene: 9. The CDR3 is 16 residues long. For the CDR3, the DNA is TGTGCCAGCAGCTTCGGCGGGACTAGCGGGACCCATGAGCAGTTCTTC. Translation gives CASSFGGTSGTHEQFF.

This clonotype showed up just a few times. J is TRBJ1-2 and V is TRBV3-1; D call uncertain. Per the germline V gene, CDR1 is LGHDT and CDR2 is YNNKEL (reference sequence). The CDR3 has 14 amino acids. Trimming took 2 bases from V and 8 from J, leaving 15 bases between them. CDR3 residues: CASSQTDRGRGYTF. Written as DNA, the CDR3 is TGTGCCAGCAGCCAAACGGACCGAGGGAGGGGCTACACCTTC.

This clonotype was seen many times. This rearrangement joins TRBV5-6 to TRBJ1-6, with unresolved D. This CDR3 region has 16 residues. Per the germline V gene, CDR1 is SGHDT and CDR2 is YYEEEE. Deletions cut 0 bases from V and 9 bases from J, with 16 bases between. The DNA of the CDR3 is TGTGCCAGCAGCTTGGACCTGACGGCCCGATCTTCACCCCTCCACTTT. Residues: CASSLDLTARSSPLHF.

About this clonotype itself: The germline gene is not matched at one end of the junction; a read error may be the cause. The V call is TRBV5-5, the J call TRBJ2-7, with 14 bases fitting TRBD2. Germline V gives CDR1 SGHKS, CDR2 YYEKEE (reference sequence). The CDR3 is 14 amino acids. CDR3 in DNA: TGTGCCAGCAGATTGGGACTAGCGGGAGTCAAGCAGTACTTC. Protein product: CASRLGLAGVKQYF.

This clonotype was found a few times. CDR3 in amino acids: CASSVDEWSGSRTDTQYF. The CDR3 DNA follows: TGTGCCAGCAGCGTAGATGAGTGGAGCGGGAGTCGAACAGATACGCAGTATTTT. J is TRBJ2-3 and V is TRBV9, with 8 bases that match TRBD2. This CDR3 comprises 18 residues. Germline-derived CDR1 and CDR2 are SGDLS and YYNGEE. Trimming took 0 bases from V and 3 from J; bases not matched to a gene: 12.